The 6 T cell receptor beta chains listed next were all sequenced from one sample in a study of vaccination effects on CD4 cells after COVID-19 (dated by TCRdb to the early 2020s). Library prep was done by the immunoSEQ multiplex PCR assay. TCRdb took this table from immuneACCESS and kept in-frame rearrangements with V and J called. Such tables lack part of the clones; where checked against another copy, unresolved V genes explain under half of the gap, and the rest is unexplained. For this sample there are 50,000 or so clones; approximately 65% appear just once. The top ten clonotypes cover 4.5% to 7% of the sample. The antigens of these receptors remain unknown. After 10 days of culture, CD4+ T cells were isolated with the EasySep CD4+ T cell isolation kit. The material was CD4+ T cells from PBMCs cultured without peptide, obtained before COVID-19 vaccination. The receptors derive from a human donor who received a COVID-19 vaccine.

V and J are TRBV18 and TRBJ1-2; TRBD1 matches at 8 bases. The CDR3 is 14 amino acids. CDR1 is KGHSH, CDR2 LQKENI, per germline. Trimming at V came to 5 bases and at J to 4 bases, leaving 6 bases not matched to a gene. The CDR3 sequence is CASSEKQGGYGYTF. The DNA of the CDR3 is TGTGCCAGCTCAGAAAAACAGGGGGGCTATGGCTACACCTTC.

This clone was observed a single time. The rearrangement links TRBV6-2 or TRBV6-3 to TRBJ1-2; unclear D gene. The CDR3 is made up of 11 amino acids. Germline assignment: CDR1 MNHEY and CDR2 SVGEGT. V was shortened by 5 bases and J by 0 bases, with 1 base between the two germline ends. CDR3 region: CASSTNYGYTF. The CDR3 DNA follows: TGTGCCAGCAGTACTAACTATGGCTACACCTTC.

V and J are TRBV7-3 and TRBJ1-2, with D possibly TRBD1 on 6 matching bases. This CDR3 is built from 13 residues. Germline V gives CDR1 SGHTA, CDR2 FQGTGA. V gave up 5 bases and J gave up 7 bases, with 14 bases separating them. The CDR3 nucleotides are TGTGCCAGCAGCGGTACAGGGCAGGGTGGCTACACCTTC. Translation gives CASSGTGQGGYTF.

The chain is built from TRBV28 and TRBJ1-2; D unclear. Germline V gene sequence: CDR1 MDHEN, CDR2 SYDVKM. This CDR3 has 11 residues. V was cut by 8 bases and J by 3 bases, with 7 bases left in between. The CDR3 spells CASEGDYGYTF. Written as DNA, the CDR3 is TGTGCCAGCGAGGGCGACTATGGCTACACCTTC.

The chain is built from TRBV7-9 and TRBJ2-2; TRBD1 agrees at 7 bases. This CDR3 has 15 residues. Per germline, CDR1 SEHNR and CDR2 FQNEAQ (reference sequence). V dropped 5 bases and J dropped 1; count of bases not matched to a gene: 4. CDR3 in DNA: TGTGCCAGCAGCCCCCGGACAGGGAACACCGGGGAGCTGTTTTTT. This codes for CASSPRTGNTGELFF.

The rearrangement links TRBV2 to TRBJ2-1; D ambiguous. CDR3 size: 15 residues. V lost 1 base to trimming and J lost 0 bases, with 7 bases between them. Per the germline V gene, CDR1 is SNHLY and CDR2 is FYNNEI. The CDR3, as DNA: TGTGCCAGCAGTGAAGGGAGAAGCTCCTACAATGAGCAGTTCTTC. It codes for CASSEGRSSYNEQFF. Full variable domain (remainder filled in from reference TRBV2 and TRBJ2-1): EPEVTQTPSHQVTQMGQEVILRCVPISNHLYFYWYRQILGQKVEFLVSFYNNEISEKSEIFDDQFSVERPDGSNFTLKIRSTKLEDSAMYFCASSEGRSSYNEQFFGPGTRLTVL.